Sequencing of this T cell receptor beta chain was carried out in a study of control samples from healthy donors and cancer patients. Method: immunoSEQ multiplex PCR; TCRdb's copy keeps in-frame clones and lacks some. In the table there are 100,000 to 150,000 clones, roughly 92% of which are singletons. The germline V gene encodes CDR1 MNHEY and CDR2 SVGEGT. The CDR3 extends over 15 amino acids. The germline V and J ends were trimmed by 2 bases and 4 bases, with 11 bases remaining between them. Sequenced material: PBMCs. The chain employs TRBV6-2 or TRBV6-3 and TRBJ1-4; possibly TRBD1 for D (6 bases). The sequence was collected from a man older than 75 with head and neck cancer. The CDR3 reads CASSYTGQYNEKLFF. Written as DNA, the CDR3 is TGTGCCAGCAGTTACACCGGACAGTATAATGAAAAACTGTTTTTT.